This T cell receptor beta chain was retrieved from a study of cytomegalovirus exposure and HLA in healthy donors. Study-level information: Researchers found that approximately 80% of some 400 genotyped donors fell within the Caucasian-associated ancestry cluster. Findings and caveats of the study: Being productive about 87% or about 30% of the time was typical of most TCR beta V segments in an earlier analysis. Being indistinguishable, some V segments were excluded, TRBV6-2 and TRBV6-3 among them.

Vbeta (60) and Jbeta (13) primers were used in the PCR. Under the authors' procedure: Among the unique TCR beta chains that a later analysis counted, some 73 million in all, roughly 11 million were shared. The assay was immunoSEQ multiplex PCR, and TCRdb's table has in-frame clones only and misses some. V, J and clone size derive from that table, while D and trimming were established from the DNA sequence. Among some 180,000 clones listed, roughly 79% were seen once. Trimming pared 2 bases from V and 5 bases from J, leaving 9 bases between. Germline values: CDR1 MNHEY, CDR2 SVGAGI. This CDR3 has 13 amino acids. Concerning this clone itself: Its matching antigen is unknown.

The source material was PBMCs. The sequence derives from a male donor in good health and CMV-seronegative. The chain employs TRBV6-5 and TRBJ1-2, with D unclear. CDR3 bases: TGTGCCAGCAGTTACGCGGTTGCTTATGGCTACACCTTC. This codes for CASSYAVAYGYTF.